One and the same sample provided the 30 T cell receptor beta chains below, sequenced in a study of a mutant IDH1 vaccine in newly diagnosed glioma. Time point described: week 11, during vaccination. Vaccine doses each comprised 300 ug of mutant IDH1 20-mer peptide, with topical imiquimod. For these receptors, no antigen is known. Clones were sequenced by immunoSEQ multiplex PCR, and TCRdb holds only the in-frame ones, with some missing. The repertoire has fewer than 150,000 clones, roughly 90% of them found once; the top ten carry 0.55% to 0.7%. Here the sequenced sample was PBMCs, taken from a glioma patient whose treatment included an IDH1 peptide vaccine. These receptors all come from a woman aged 50 to 60 with glioma.

The chain uses TRBV27 and TRBJ2-3; TRBD1 might be the D (6 bases). Germline CDR1 and CDR2: MNHEY and SMNVEV (reference sequence). Deletions cut 4 bases from V and 4 bases from J, with 9 bases between. CDR3 length equals 13 residues. For the CDR3, the DNA is TGTGCCAGCAGTTCCAGGGGAGCAGATACGCAGTATTTT. It specifies CASSSRGADTQYF.

The chain combines TRBV10-3 with TRBJ1-2; D may be TRBD1 (5 bases). Per the germline V gene, CDR1 is ENHRY and CDR2 is SYGVKD. The length of the CDR3 is 14 residues. Trimming took 4 bases from V and 2 from J, leaving 11 bases between them. The CDR3 region is CAISVGEGNYGYTF. The CDR3 DNA reads TGTGCCATCAGTGTGGGAGAGGGGAACTATGGCTACACCTTC.

This sequence joins TRBV28 and TRBJ2-2, with TRBD2 matching 8 bases. V lost 7 bases to trimming and J lost 6 bases; unmatched junction nucleotides: 7. This CDR3 has 14 amino acids. Germline assignment: CDR1 MDHEN and CDR2 SYDVKM. The CDR3 DNA follows: TGTGCCAGCACAACAGGACTAGCTCCCGGGGAGCTGTTTTTT. Translating gives CASTTGLAPGELFF.

The J gene is TRBJ1-1, the V gene TRBV7-9, with D possibly being TRBD1 (5 bases). In germline, CDR1 is SEHNR, CDR2 FQNEAQ (reference sequence). CDR3 size: 13 residues. V was cut by 2 bases and J by 8 bases, with 12 bases left in between. The CDR3 spells CASSLQRGQEAFF. In DNA form, the CDR3 reads TGTGCCAGCAGCTTACAAAGGGGCCAGGAAGCTTTCTTT.

This chain joins TRBV9 and TRBJ1-1, with no clear D. The germline V and J ends were trimmed by 4 bases and 0 bases, with 10 bases remaining between them. This CDR3 has 14 amino acids. Germline V gene lookup returns CDR1 SGDLS and CDR2 YYNGEE. The CDR3 DNA sequence: TGTGCCAGCAGCTTGGAGGCCATGAACACTGAAGCTTTCTTT. Amino acids: CASSLEAMNTEAFF. The whole variable domain, remainder taken from reference TRBV9 and TRBJ1-1, is DSGVTQTPKHLITATGQRVTLRCSPRSGDLSVYWYQQSLDQGLQFLIQYYNGEERAKGNILERFSAQQFPDLHSELNLSSLELGDSALYFCASSLEAMNTEAFFGQGTRLTVV.

V is TRBV19 and J is TRBJ1-5; no reliable D call. The V and J ends lost 3 bases and 11 bases respectively, with 17 bases between them. Germline lookup yields CDR1 LNHDA and CDR2 SQIVND (reference sequence). The CDR3 is 14 amino acids. The chain's CDR3 is CASSMLATPRAQHF. The CDR3 nucleotides read TGTGCCAGTAGTATGTTAGCGACACCTAGGGCCCAGCATTTT.

This chain joins TRBV9 and TRBJ2-2; 7 nucleotides align to TRBD2. Germline-derived CDR1 and CDR2 are SGDLS and YYNGEE. The CDR3 sequence is 16 residues long. The ends lost 0 bases at V and 7 bases at J; junction bases unmatched: 9. The CDR3 is CASSVGPRERIGELFF. CDR3 in DNA: TGTGCCAGCAGCGTAGGTCCGCGGGAGCGGATCGGGGAGCTGTTTTTT.

The chain has TRBV15 and TRBJ2-1; 7 nucleotides agree with TRBD2. Germline CDR1 is LNHNV and CDR2 is YYDKDF (reference sequence). The junction had 8 bases not matched to a gene; V was cut back by 1 base and J by 5 bases. CDR3 length: 16 amino acids. CDR3 residues: CATSRGVRGTNNEQFF. DNA of the CDR3: TGTGCCACCAGCAGAGGAGTACGAGGGACTAACAATGAGCAGTTCTTC.

The chain employs TRBV5-1 and TRBJ1-1; possible D gene TRBD1, 6 bases. Germline CDR1 and CDR2: SGHRS and YFSETQ. The CDR3 totals 15 residues. Trimming stripped 3 bases from V and 1 base from J, with 13 bases between. CDR3 in amino acids: CASSSARGANTEAFF. The CDR3 nucleotides read TGCGCCAGCAGCTCGGCCAGGGGCGCGAACACTGAAGCTTTCTTT.

CDR3 sequence: CASSLAQRGLGYGYTF. The DNA of the CDR3 is TGTGCCAGCAGTTTAGCCCAAAGGGGTTTGGGTTATGGCTACACCTTC. The rearrangement links TRBV28 to TRBJ1-2, with TRBD1 as a possible D gene (5 bases). CDR3 length: 16 amino acids. In germline, CDR1 is MDHEN, CDR2 SYDVKM. V dropped 2 bases and J dropped 5 bases, with 18 bases sitting between them.

The gene calls are TRBV6-1 and TRBJ1-2; a possible D gene is TRBD1 (6 bases). V lost 6 bases and J lost 8, with 13 bases in between. The germline CDR1 and CDR2 sequences are MNHNS and SASEGT. The CDR3 has 12 residues. The CDR3, as DNA: TGTGCCAGCAGGCTGACAGGCTCGGGCTACACCTTC. Amino acids: CASRLTGSGYTF.

The chain couples TRBV28 to TRBJ1-5, with D hard to call. The length of the CDR3 is 13 residues. From germline, CDR1 is MDHEN and CDR2 SYDVKM. V lost 7 bases and J 5 bases, leaving 12 bases between the germline ends. The CDR3 loop is CASTPWTDQPQHF. CDR3 coding DNA: TGTGCCAGCACCCCCTGGACCGATCAGCCCCAGCATTTT.

V gene TRBV6-1 combines with J gene TRBJ1-5; no definite D call. There are 14 residues in the CDR3. V dropped 8 bases and J dropped 1 base, with 12 bases sitting between them. Germline-derived CDR1 and CDR2 are MNHNS and SASEGT. CDR3 amino acids: CASRTLESNQPQHF. DNA of the CDR3: TGTGCCAGCCGGACCTTGGAGAGCAATCAGCCCCAGCATTTT.

The chain has TRBV14 and TRBJ1-2; 7 nucleotides line up with TRBD1. CDR1 is SGHDN and CDR2 is FVKESK in the germline V gene. Trimming at V came to 5 bases and at J to 8 bases, leaving 5 bases not matched to a gene. This CDR3 contains 12 residues. The CDR3 DNA sequence: TGTGCCAGCAGCTCCAGGGGGGTCGGCTACACCTTC. Encoded protein: CASSSRGVGYTF.

The genes are TRBV5-5 and TRBJ1-5; TRBD1 is a possible D gene (5 bases). The CDR3 is 13 residues long. CDR1 and CDR2 from the germline V gene are SGHKS and YYEKEE (reference sequence). V dropped 2 bases and J dropped 9 bases, with 12 bases sitting between them. CDR3 protein: CASSFDSPGPQHF. Here the CDR3 DNA reads TGTGCCAGCAGCTTTGACAGCCCGGGGCCCCAGCATTTT. Variable domain in full (rest from reference TRBV5-5 and TRBJ1-5): DAGVTQSPTHLIKTRGQQVTLRCSPISGHKSVSWYQQVLGQGPQFIFQYYEKEERGRGNFPDRFSARQFPNYSSELNVNALLLGDSALYLCASSFDSPGPQHFGDGTRLSIL.

Judged by abundance, this clone is medium-sized. CDR3 region: CASSLAGGEQYF. DNA of the CDR3: TGCGCCAGCAGCTTGGCCGGGGGCGAGCAGTACTTC. The gene calls are TRBV5-1 and TRBJ2-7, with D perhaps matching TRBD2 (6 bases). In germline, CDR1 is SGHRS, CDR2 YFSETQ. V was trimmed by 0 bases and J by 6 bases, leaving 7 bases between them. CDR3 length: 12 amino acids.

This clone has more than one count but fewer than ten. The chain combines TRBV4-2 with TRBJ1-1, with TRBD1 as a possible D gene (5 bases). The germline V gene has CDR1 LGHNA and CDR2 YNFKEQ. The CDR3 totals 17 residues. Trimming left V 0 bases short and J 1 base short, with 15 bases between. The CDR3 here is CASSQEKGTVKNTEAFF. The CDR3 DNA is TGTGCCAGCAGCCAAGAGAAGGGGACGGTAAAGAACACTGAAGCTTTCTTT.

DNA of the CDR3: TGTGCCAGCAGCATGACTACCCGGGATACGCAGTATTTT. It yields the protein CASSMTTRDTQYF. V is TRBV28 and J is TRBJ2-3; D possibly corresponds to TRBD2 (5 bases). The germline CDR1 and CDR2 sequences are MDHEN and SYDVKM. V lost 6 bases to trimming and J lost 6 bases, with 13 bases between them. This CDR3 is built from 13 residues.

Details on this clone: This same CDR3 is encoded by further DNA sequences in the sample. The rearrangement uses TRBV20-1 and TRBJ2-5, with no clear D. The V end was cut by 5 bases, the J end by 3 bases, with 4 bases between. This CDR3 comprises 10 residues. CDR1 and CDR2 from the germline V gene are DFQATT and SNEGSKA (reference sequence). The chain's CDR3 is CSAEKETQYF. DNA of the CDR3: TGCAGTGCTGAGAAAGAGACCCAGTACTTC.

The V and J genes are TRBV27 and TRBJ1-4, with a tentative D call TRBD1 (5 bases). V shed 5 bases and J shed 0 bases, with 13 bases lying between them. The V gene's germline CDR1 is MNHEY and CDR2 SMNVEV (reference sequence). The CDR3 extends over 16 amino acids. CDR3 bases: TGTGCCAGCAGTCCGAGGGGCGGTGCAACTAATGAAAAACTGTTTTTT. Translated: CASSPRGGATNEKLFF.

The chain combines TRBV6-6 with TRBJ2-5, with 7 positions matching TRBD1. The CDR3 sequence is 15 residues long. V lost 2 bases, J lost 4 bases, and 7 bases stayed unmatched. CDR1 is MNHNY, CDR2 SVGAGI, per germline (reference sequence). The CDR3 DNA reads TGTGCCAGCAGTTACCGACAGGGAAGGGGAGAGACCCAGTACTTC. Encoded protein: CASSYRQGRGETQYF.

The chain is built from TRBV27 and TRBJ1-4; 9 nucleotides align to TRBD1. V trimming: 5 bases; J trimming: 8 bases; junction bases outside the gene matches: 6. The CDR3 length is 14 residues. Germline values: CDR1 MNHEY, CDR2 SMNVEV (reference sequence). CDR3 amino acids: CASSPDRGVEKLFF. The CDR3 coding sequence is TGTGCCAGCAGTCCGGACAGGGGAGTCGAAAAACTGTTTTTT.

The rearrangement joins TRBV5-4 to TRBJ2-1; 8 nucleotides match TRBD2. Per germline, CDR1 SGHNT and CDR2 YYREEE (reference sequence). J gave up 5 bases and V 3 bases, and 7 bases lay outside the gene matches. This CDR3 contains 15 residues. The chain's CDR3 is CASSWVGLADNEQFF. The CDR3 region has the DNA TGTGCCAGCAGCTGGGTAGGACTAGCCGACAATGAGCAGTTCTTC.

This sequence joins TRBV18 and TRBJ2-2; D not resolved. The CDR3 runs 17 residues. CDR1 KGHSH and CDR2 LQKENI come from the germline V gene. Between the trimmed V and J ends, which lost 1 base and 1 base, there was a span of 13 bases. CDR3 nucleotide sequence: TGTGCCAGCTCACCACAGCCAAGACGATTGAACACCGGGGAGCTGTTTTTT. This encodes CASSPQPRRLNTGELFF.

This chain joins TRBV2 and TRBJ2-1; 9 bases map to TRBD2. V lost 3 bases and J lost 3; bases outside the gene matches: 6. This CDR3 spans 16 amino acids. CDR1 is SNHLY, CDR2 FYNNEI, per germline. CDR3 in amino acids: CASSDPSGAFYNEQFF. In DNA, the CDR3 is TGTGCCAGCAGTGACCCTAGCGGGGCCTTCTACAATGAGCAGTTCTTC.

As to this clone: This clone may be a read error of a much larger clone one base away. The rearrangement uses TRBV19 and TRBJ1-5, with D unresolved. Trimming took 0 bases from V and 7 from J, leaving 10 bases between them. Germline lookup yields CDR1 LNHDA and CDR2 SQIVND (reference sequence). The CDR3 consists of 14 residues. This CDR3 reads CASSIDYRRQPQHF. CDR3 in DNA: TGTGCCAGTAGTATAGATTATCGGAGGCAGCCCCAGCATTTT.

V usage is TRBV4-2 and J usage is TRBJ2-2; 13 nucleotides match TRBD2. CDR3 size: 18 residues. J was trimmed by 1 base and V by 4 bases; bases with no gene match: 6. Germline V gives CDR1 LGHNA, CDR2 YNFKEQ. The CDR3 loop reads CASSLRTSGGVNTGELFF. The CDR3 DNA is TGTGCCAGCAGCCTACGGACTAGCGGGGGAGTGAACACCGGGGAGCTGTTTTTT.

DNA of the CDR3: TGTGCCAGCAGCTTTCAGGGTGGAGATACGCAGTATTTT. Translation: CASSFQGGDTQYF. This rearrangement joins TRBV7-3 to TRBJ2-3; TRBD1 might be the D (5 bases). This CDR3 is built from 13 residues. Between the trimmed V and J ends, which lost 3 bases and 5 bases, there was a span of 9 bases. Germline assignment: CDR1 SGHTA and CDR2 FQGTGA.

About this clone itself: Distinct nucleotide sequences in the sample also encode this CDR3. This chain uses TRBV9 with TRBJ2-7; 8 bases line up with TRBD1. The V and J ends lost 0 bases and 3 bases, in that order; junction bases with no gene match: 5. This CDR3 region has 15 residues. Germline V gene sequence: CDR1 SGDLS, CDR2 YYNGEE. CDR3 amino acids: CASSVAPGGGYEQYF. CDR3 nucleotides: TGTGCCAGCAGCGTAGCTCCAGGGGGCGGCTACGAGCAGTACTTC. Complete variable domain (other parts from reference TRBV9 and TRBJ2-7): DSGVTQTPKHLITATGQRVTLRCSPRSGDLSVYWYQQSLDQGLQFLIQYYNGEERAKGNILERFSAQQFPDLHSELNLSSLELGDSALYFCASSVAPGGGYEQYFGPGTRLTVT.

In its sample, this clone was seen once. This chain joins TRBV6-5 and TRBJ2-7, with 11 bases matching TRBD2. Germline V gene data show CDR1 as MNHEY and CDR2 as SVGAGI. There are 15 residues in the CDR3. The ends lost 7 bases at V and 0 bases at J; junction bases unmatched: 5. CDR3: CASTLGLAGSYEQYF. For the CDR3, the DNA is TGTGCCAGCACCCTCGGACTAGCGGGCTCCTACGAGCAGTACTTC.